These 21 T cell receptor beta chains share one sample of origin, sequenced in a study of blood T cell repertoires in COVID-19. Sequencing was performed with immunoSEQ multiplex PCR; in TCRdb, only in-frame clones are kept and a portion is missing. This repertoire shows approximately 160,000 clones, approximately 91% found once; its top ten account for 0.5% to 0.65%. The material sequenced was peripheral blood. The receptor set was obtained from a man aged 45-65 years with acute or convalescent COVID-19.

V is TRBV27 and J is TRBJ1-2, with D perhaps TRBD1 (6 bases). Trimming shortened V by 8 bases and J by 3 bases, and 16 bases separated the two germline ends. Germline values: CDR1 MNHEY, CDR2 SMNVEV (reference sequence). CDR3 length: 14 residues. Written as DNA, the CDR3 is TGTGCCAGCTCTACCGACAGGCCATACTATGGCTACACCTTC. This translates into CASSTDRPYYGYTF.

The chain recombines TRBV10-3 with TRBJ2-2; D remains ambiguous. With 3 bases removed from V and 2 bases from J, the gap between germline ends came to 4 bases. This CDR3 comprises 13 residues. Per germline, CDR1 ENHRY and CDR2 SYGVKD. The CDR3 region is CAISDPNTGELFF. In DNA, the CDR3 is TGTGCCATCAGTGACCCAAACACCGGGGAGCTGTTTTTT.

The V call is TRBV19, the J call TRBJ1-1, with 8 bases matching TRBD1. Per germline, CDR1 LNHDA and CDR2 SQIVND (reference sequence). The CDR3 sequence is 13 residues long. Unmatched junction bases numbered 0, after V lost 6 bases and J lost 0 bases. The CDR3 sequence is CASRTGVNTEAFF. The CDR3 DNA follows: TGTGCCAGTAGGACAGGGGTGAACACTGAAGCTTTCTTT.

This sequence joins TRBV20-1 and TRBJ1-5; weak D call: TRBD1 (5 bases). The V gene lost 3 bases and the J gene lost 6 bases, with 12 bases spanning the gap. The CDR3 covers 13 residues. In germline, CDR1 is DFQATT, CDR2 SNEGSKA (reference sequence). This CDR3 is CSASGQGIQPQHF. The CDR3 DNA is TGCAGTGCTAGTGGGCAGGGCATTCAGCCCCAGCATTTT.

This chain joins TRBV5-1 and TRBJ2-1, with 7 positions matching TRBD2. V gave up 0 bases and J gave up 3 bases; unmatched junction bases: 3. Germline lookup yields CDR1 SGHRS and CDR2 YFSETQ. This CDR3 is built from 15 residues. The CDR3 bases are TGCGCCAGCAGCTTGGGCGGGAGTTTCTACAATGAGCAGTTCTTC. Amino acids: CASSLGGSFYNEQFF.

This CDR3 reads CASSPGSTWTGNSPLHF. The CDR3 DNA follows: TGTGCCAGCAGCCCCGGGAGCACGTGGACCGGCAATTCACCCCTCCACTTT. The chain links TRBV28 to TRBJ1-6; D is uncertain. The ends were cut back, 6 bases at V and 7 bases at J, with 22 bases in the middle. This CDR3 spans 17 amino acids. CDR1 is MDHEN, CDR2 SYDVKM, per germline.

The rearrangement joins TRBV7-8 to TRBJ1-4, with TRBD1 as a possible D gene (5 bases). Germline CDR1 SGHVS, CDR2 FQNEAQ. V gave up 4 bases and J gave up 10 bases, with 19 bases separating them. The CDR3 is 15 residues long. CDR3 nucleotide sequence: TGTGCCAGCAGCTCCGGACACGTCCTAATGACAAAACTGTTTTTT. It is translated as CASSSGHVLMTKLFF.

The rearrangement joins TRBV7-2 to TRBJ1-1, with D perhaps matching TRBD1 (6 bases). Trimming cost V 8 bases and J 6 bases, with 16 bases left between them. CDR3 length: 13 residues. Germline CDR1 reads SGHTA; CDR2 reads FQGNSA. The chain's CDR3 is CASQGPPVAEAFF. The CDR3, as DNA: TGTGCCAGCCAGGGGCCCCCAGTTGCTGAAGCTTTCTTT. Based on the CDR3 plus reference TRBV7-2 and TRBJ1-1, the full variable domain is GAGVSQSPSNKVTEKGKDVELRCDPISGHTALYWYRQSLGQGLEFLIYFQGNSAPDKSGLPSDRFSAERTGGSVSTLTIQRTQQEDSAVYLCASQGPPVAEAFFGQGTRLTVV.

The chain recombines TRBV6-2 or TRBV6-3 with TRBJ1-2, with 7 nucleotides matching TRBD1. Germline CDR1 MNHEY, CDR2 SVGEGT. CDR3 length equals 14 residues. V was clipped by 4 bases and J by 11 bases; unmatched bases: 13. The CDR3 is CASSFDRVRRPYTF. CDR3 DNA sequence: TGTGCCAGCAGTTTTGACAGGGTCCGCCGTCCTTACACCTTC.

The gene calls are TRBV15 and TRBJ1-6, with D perhaps TRBD1 (6 bases). CDR3 length: 16 residues. Germline-derived CDR1 and CDR2 are LNHNV and YYDKDF (reference sequence). The V gene lost 4 bases and the J gene lost 9 bases, with 19 bases spanning the gap. DNA of the CDR3: TGTGCCACCAGCATTGAACTCGGGACATCTCTTTCACCCCTCCACTTT. It encodes CATSIELGTSLSPLHF.

The V and J genes are TRBV6-5 and TRBJ2-7; no reliable D call. Trimming took 4 bases from V and 2 from J, leaving 12 bases between them. This CDR3 is built from 14 residues. Germline assignment: CDR1 MNHEY and CDR2 SVGAGI. CDR3: CASSWSGRTYEQYV. As DNA, the CDR3 is TGTGCCAGCAGTTGGTCAGGTCGGACCTACGAGCAGTACGTC.

The chain recombines TRBV4-1 with TRBJ1-5; no firm D call. CDR3 length: 15 residues. The germline V gene has CDR1 MGHRA and CDR2 YSYEKL. The germline V and J ends were trimmed by 3 bases and 0 bases, with 9 bases remaining between them. The CDR3 nucleotides are TGCGCCAGCAGCCATAACAAGAATAGCAATCAGCCCCAGCATTTT. Translated: CASSHNKNSNQPQHF.

The rearrangement joins TRBV7-2 to TRBJ2-7, with a possible D match to TRBD1 (6 bases). Trimming took off 5 bases at V and 5 bases at J, with 19 bases between the two ends. Looked up from germline, CDR1 is SGHTA and CDR2 is FQGNSA. There are 15 residues in the CDR3. CDR3 region: CASSLRGTGLNEQYF. The CDR3 DNA is TGTGCCAGCAGCCTCAGGGGTACCGGGCTCAACGAGCAGTACTTC.

This clone was seen just once. The chain joins TRBV27 to TRBJ1-2, with 7 positions matching TRBD1. This CDR3 is 14 amino acids long. Germline V lookup: CDR1 MNHEY, CDR2 SMNVEV (reference sequence). Unmatched junction bases numbered 8, after V lost 6 bases and J lost 4 bases. CDR3 amino acids: CASSSDRALYGYTF. CDR3 bases: TGTGCCAGCAGCTCTGACAGGGCCCTCTATGGCTACACCTTC.

The V and J genes are TRBV21-1 and TRBJ2-7; the DNA was not used to check the table's D call, TRBD1. TRBV21-1 is termed a pseudogene. The CDR3 loop spans 15 amino acids. The CDR3 DNA is TGTGCCAGCAGCCACACCGACAGGGTTGGTTACGAGCAGTACGTC. This encodes CASSHTDRVGYEQYV.

CDR3 DNA: TGTGCCAGCAGCGTAGGACAAACAGATACGCAGTATTTT. Protein: CASSVGQTDTQYF. The chain joins TRBV9 to TRBJ2-3; D uncertain. This CDR3 contains 13 residues. CDR1 SGDLS and CDR2 YYNGEE come from the germline V gene. V was shortened by 0 bases and J by 3 bases, with 5 bases between the two germline ends.

This chain connects TRBV2 to TRBJ1-2; D is undetermined. Deletions cut 6 bases from V and 5 bases from J, with 10 bases between. Germline loops: CDR1 SNHLY, CDR2 FYNNEI. This CDR3 region has 12 residues. Here the CDR3 reads CASSQGEYGYTF. The CDR3, as DNA: TGTGCCAGCAGCCAAGGAGAGTATGGCTACACCTTC. Using reference TRBV2 and TRBJ1-2 for the parts outside the CDR3, the full variable domain is EPEVTQTPSHQVTQMGQEVILRCVPISNHLYFYWYRQILGQKVEFLVSFYNNEISEKSEIFDDQFSVERPDGSNFTLKIRSTKLEDSAMYFCASSQGEYGYTFGSGTRLTVV.

This chain links TRBV6-2 or TRBV6-3 with TRBJ2-7; TRBD1 aligns across 9 bases. V lost 5 bases to trimming and J lost 3 bases; unmatched junction nucleotides: 5. The CDR3 spans 14 residues. Germline-derived CDR1 and CDR2 are MNHEY and SVGEGT. This CDR3 reads CASSDGTGHYEQYV. CDR3 nucleotides: TGTGCCAGCAGTGACGGGACAGGGCACTACGAGCAGTACGTC.

CDR3 region: CASSIAGGYYNEQFF. The CDR3, as DNA: TGTGCCAGCAGTATAGCGGGAGGATACTACAATGAGCAGTTCTTC. The chain is built from TRBV27 and TRBJ2-1, with 10 bases that match TRBD2. The CDR3 is 15 amino acids. The germline gives CDR1 MNHEY, CDR2 SMNVEV (reference sequence). Losses at the gene ends were 5 bases for V and 3 bases for J; bases not matched to a gene: 4.

The rearrangement uses TRBV5-1 and TRBJ1-6; a weak D match, TRBD1 (5 bases). CDR3 length: 15 amino acids. CDR1 SGHRS and CDR2 YFSETQ come from the germline V gene. V was trimmed by 3 bases and J by 8 bases, leaving 15 bases between them. CDR3 sequence (DNA): TGCGCCAGCAGCTCCAGTAGGGGTGTTGATTCACCCCTCCACTTT. It is translated as CASSSSRGVDSPLHF.

V is TRBV11-2 and J is TRBJ1-2; the match to TRBD1 covers 12 bases. CDR1 is SGHAT and CDR2 is FQNNGV in the germline V gene. The CDR3 has 14 amino acids. V shed 5 bases, J shed 8 bases, and the junction held 6 bases outside the gene matches. CDR3 loop: CASSAGTGGWGYTF. The CDR3 bases are TGTGCCAGCAGCGCTGGGACAGGGGGCTGGGGCTACACCTTC.